Shown below are 27 T cell receptor beta chains from a single sample sequenced in a study of PD-1 blockade in classical Hodgkin lymphoma. Relapse was seen in all patients after autologous stem cell transplantation, and brentuximab vedotin exposure was variable. The table came from immunoSEQ multiplex PCR; TCRdb's copy has only in-frame clones and leaves some out. This table has about 50,000 clones, 73% appearing once. This material consisted of peripheral blood mononuclear cells (PBMCs), taken at baseline. These receptors all come from a human donor with classical Hodgkin lymphoma.

This clone occurred once. The rearrangement links TRBV28 to TRBJ1-2, with 7 bases matching TRBD1. This CDR3 region has 16 residues. Germline lookup yields CDR1 MDHEN and CDR2 SYDVKM. Germline trimming cut 1 base from V and 7 bases from J; bases unmatched to any gene: 12. The CDR3 sequence: CASSLYTGEWRGGYTF. CDR3 nucleotides: TGTGCCAGCAGTTTATACACAGGGGAGTGGCGGGGTGGCTACACCTTC.

In nucleotides, the CDR3 is TGTGCCAGCGCCTCCTACGAGCAGTACTTC. Translated: CASASYEQYF. The chain joins TRBV28 to TRBJ2-7; D is ambiguous. V dropped 8 bases and J dropped 0 bases, with 2 bases sitting between them. The CDR3 loop spans 10 amino acids. Germline assignment: CDR1 MDHEN and CDR2 SYDVKM.

The chain couples TRBV7-3 to TRBJ1-6, with unresolved D. The ends were cut back, 1 base at V and 10 bases at J, with 11 bases in the middle. Looked up from germline, CDR1 is SGHTA and CDR2 is FQGTGA. The CDR3 runs 14 residues. The CDR3 region is CASSLNGPGSPLHF. CDR3 DNA: TGTGCCAGCAGCTTAAACGGGCCAGGCTCACCCCTCCACTTT.

J is TRBJ2-2 and V is TRBV10-1; a possible D gene is TRBD2 (7 bases). Germline assignment: CDR1 WNHNN and CDR2 SYGVQD (reference sequence). V dropped 3 bases and J dropped 0 bases, with 14 bases sitting between them. The CDR3 totals 17 residues. CDR3: CASSERGASANTGELFF. The CDR3 DNA reads TGCGCCAGCAGTGAACGGGGGGCGTCCGCGAACACCGGGGAGCTGTTTTTT.

The table lists this clone with a count of one. The chain links TRBV21-1 to TRBJ2-7; TRBD1, the table's D call, lacks a check against the DNA. TRBV21-1 is classified as a pseudogene. This CDR3 region has 15 residues. CDR3 DNA: TGTGCCAGCAGCAATTACAGGGACATTTTCTACGAGCAGTACTTC. Its protein product is CASSNYRDIFYEQYF.

The gene calls are TRBV6-6 and TRBJ2-7; the match to TRBD1 covers 7 bases. This CDR3 spans 12 amino acids. J lost 6 bases, V lost 4 bases, and 3 bases had no gene match. Germline-derived CDR1 and CDR2 are MNHNY and SVGAGI (reference sequence). CDR3 residues: CASSWPGGEQYF. CDR3 in DNA: TGTGCCAGCAGTTGGCCAGGGGGCGAGCAGTACTTC.

There are a few counts of this clone. The chain is built from TRBV28 and TRBJ1-2; D is undetermined. Trimming shortened V by 10 bases and J by 8 bases, and 14 bases separated the two germline ends. Per the germline V gene, CDR1 is MDHEN and CDR2 is SYDVKM. The CDR3 runs 11 residues. CDR3 nucleotide sequence: TGTGCCACCTCCGGCCAATCAGGCTACACCTTC. It specifies CATSGQSGYTF.

The rearrangement links TRBV9 to TRBJ2-7, with TRBD2 matching 14 bases. The germline CDR1 and CDR2 sequences are SGDLS and YYNGEE. V trimming: 5 bases; J trimming: 6 bases; junction bases outside the gene matches: 7. The CDR3 consists of 15 residues. CDR3 sequence reads: CASSRGTSGRPEQYF. DNA of the CDR3: TGTGCCAGCAGTCGTGGGACTAGCGGGAGACCCGAGCAGTACTTC.

The CDR3 here is CASSYAGNQPQHF. DNA for the CDR3: TGTGCCAGCAGTTACGCTGGAAATCAGCCCCAGCATTTT. The rearrangement uses TRBV6-6 and TRBJ1-5; no clear D. This CDR3 has 13 residues. CDR1 and CDR2 from the germline V gene are MNHNY and SVGAGI (reference sequence). Trimming cost V 2 bases and J 4 bases, with 6 bases left between them.

The V and J genes are TRBV27 and TRBJ2-2; 9 nucleotides agree with TRBD1. V lost 3 bases and J lost 4; bases outside the gene matches: 3. Germline V CDR1 and CDR2: MNHEY, SMNVEV (reference sequence). This CDR3 region has 15 residues. CDR3 region: CASSFSGQGTGELFF. CDR3 nucleotides: TGTGCCAGCAGTTTCTCGGGACAGGGCACCGGGGAGCTGTTTTTT.

The chain couples TRBV12-5 to TRBJ2-7, with 8 bases aligning to TRBD1. The CDR3 extends over 15 amino acids. The V gene's germline CDR1 is LGHNT and CDR2 FRNRAP. V shed 0 bases and J 12 bases; nucleotides not matched to a gene: 13. CDR3 amino acids: CASGLVRLGQGDLYF. The CDR3 DNA reads as TGTGCTAGTGGTTTGGTACGTCTAGGACAGGGTGATCTGTACTTC.

This clone showed up just a few times. This sequence joins TRBV18 and TRBJ2-1; 11 bases fit TRBD2. The CDR3 has 15 residues. Germline V gene lookup returns CDR1 KGHSH and CDR2 LQKENI. Trimming removed 5 bases from V and 5 bases from J; junction bases left unmatched: 5. CDR3 DNA sequence: TGTGCCAGCTCATTTCTAGCGGGGGGACACAATGAGCAGTTCTTC. Protein sequence: CASSFLAGGHNEQFF.

The V and J genes are TRBV28 and TRBJ1-2; D is possibly TRBD1 (6 bases). V was trimmed by 8 bases and J by 8 bases, leaving 15 bases between them. The CDR3 spans 12 residues. Germline lookup yields CDR1 MDHEN and CDR2 SYDVKM. The CDR3 DNA reads TGTGCCAGCCGACAGGCGATGGGCGGCTACACCTTC. It codes for CASRQAMGGYTF.

This clone was recorded a few times. The chain uses TRBV9 and TRBJ1-2; 8 positions match TRBD1. CDR3 length: 15 residues. V dropped 0 bases and J dropped 5; count of bases not matched to a gene: 6. The germline CDR1 and CDR2 sequences are SGDLS and YYNGEE. This CDR3 reads CASSVDWDRRYGYTF. For the CDR3, the DNA is TGTGCCAGCAGCGTAGATTGGGACAGGAGGTATGGCTACACCTTC.

The chain combines TRBV28 with TRBJ2-7; 7 nucleotides agree with TRBD2. The V segment lost 7 bases and the J segment 0 bases; nucleotides outside the gene matches: 12. The CDR3 is 16 residues long. CDR1 and CDR2 (germline): MDHEN, SYDVKM. The CDR3 DNA reads TGTGCCAGCACCCCACCGGGGGGACGGAGCTCCTACGAGCAGTACTTC. Translating it yields CASTPPGGRSSYEQYF.

The chain carries TRBV15 and TRBJ2-3; the D is unclear. The CDR3 is made up of 14 amino acids. Trimming removed 10 bases from V and 0 bases from J, with 14 bases in between. Germline loops: CDR1 LNHNV, CDR2 YYDKDF (reference sequence). CDR3 DNA: TGTGCCATTCGGGCCATCTCTAGCACAGATACGCAGTATTTT. Amino acid sequence: CAIRAISSTDTQYF.

This chain joins TRBV30 and TRBJ2-3, with unresolved D. Germline V lookup: CDR1 GTSNPN, CDR2 SVGIG (reference sequence). V was clipped by 1 base and J by 4 bases, with 9 bases between them. The CDR3 runs 13 residues. The CDR3 DNA reads TGTGCCTGGAGTGGAGCGCCGGCAGATACGCAGTATTTT. This codes for CAWSGAPADTQYF.

The chain is built from TRBV28 and TRBJ1-5, with TRBD1 as a possible D gene (6 bases). Deletions cut 4 bases from V and 0 bases from J, with 13 bases between. There are 16 residues in the CDR3. CDR1 and CDR2 (germline): MDHEN, SYDVKM. The CDR3 coding sequence is TGTGCCAGCAGTTCGCAACAGGGTCATAGCAATCAGCCCCAGCATTTT. Encoded protein: CASSSQQGHSNQPQHF. The variable domain in full, with the rest retrieved from reference TRBV28 and TRBJ1-5, is DVKVTQSSRYLVKRTGEKVFLECVQDMDHENMFWYRQDPGLGLRLIYFSYDVKMKEKGDIPEGYSVSREKKERFSLILESASTNQTSMYLCASSSQQGHSNQPQHFGDGTRLSIL.

This clone was counted a single time. The J gene is TRBJ2-7, the V gene TRBV6-5; D is perhaps TRBD2 (6 bases). The CDR3 spans 15 residues. Trimming removed 6 bases from V and 3 bases from J, with 18 bases in between. Germline V gives CDR1 MNHEY, CDR2 SVGAGI. CDR3 residues: CASRPQAGRLYEQYF. Here the CDR3 DNA reads TGTGCCAGCAGACCCCAAGCGGGCCGTCTCTACGAGCAGTACTTC.

This chain uses TRBV7-9 with TRBJ2-7; D gene unclear. Trimming cost V 5 bases and J 3 bases, with 11 bases left between them. CDR3 length: 13 residues. The V gene's germline CDR1 is SEHNR and CDR2 FQNEAQ (reference sequence). The CDR3 is CASSPDDYYEQYF. CDR3 bases: TGTGCCAGCAGCCCCGACGATTACTACGAGCAGTACTTC.

V and J are TRBV19 and TRBJ1-1, with D unclear. The germline V gene has CDR1 LNHDA and CDR2 SQIVND (reference sequence). This CDR3 region has 16 residues. V was shortened by 1 base and J by 7 bases, with 19 bases between the two germline ends. The CDR3 loop is CASSIGGRAVEGEAFF. In nucleotides, the CDR3 is TGTGCCAGTAGTATAGGAGGTCGGGCAGTTGAAGGTGAAGCTTTCTTT.

Relative to its sample, this clone is medium-sized. The V gene is TRBV5-4, the J gene TRBJ2-2, with D perhaps TRBD2 (5 bases). CDR1 and CDR2 (germline): SGHNT, YYREEE (reference sequence). V lost 0 bases and J 7 bases, leaving 13 bases between the germline ends. CDR3 length equals 15 residues. This chain's CDR3 is CASSLVDREHGELFF. The CDR3 region has the DNA TGTGCCAGCAGCTTGGTGGACCGGGAACACGGGGAGCTGTTTTTT.

The CDR3 spells CASTIQGSGANVLTF. CDR3 sequence (DNA): TGTGCCAGCACCATACAGGGCTCCGGGGCCAACGTCCTGACTTTC. This chain links TRBV5-4 with TRBJ2-6; a weak D match, TRBD1 (6 bases). This CDR3 is 15 amino acids long. V was shortened by 6 bases and J by 4 bases, with 14 bases between the two germline ends. In germline, CDR1 is SGHNT, CDR2 YYREEE (reference sequence).

This clone was observed a handful of times. V and J are TRBV14 and TRBJ2-7, with D possibly called TRBD1 or TRBD2 (5 bases each). From germline, CDR1 is SGHDN and CDR2 FVKESK. V was clipped by 4 bases and J by 2 bases, with 12 bases between them. This CDR3 region has 14 residues. Here the CDR3 DNA reads TGTGCCAGCAGCCCTTTGGGGGTCCCCTACGAGCAGTACTTC. Translation gives CASSPLGVPYEQYF.

The chain has TRBV10-2 and TRBJ2-2; TRBD1 aligns across 8 bases. Per germline, CDR1 WSHSY and CDR2 SAAADI. There are 15 residues in the CDR3. Trimming at V came to 5 bases and at J to 6 bases, leaving 8 bases not matched to a gene. CDR3 region: CASSSDREDSGELFF. The CDR3 region has the DNA TGCGCCAGCAGTTCGGACAGGGAGGATTCCGGGGAGCTGTTTTTT.

The V gene is TRBV28, the J gene TRBJ1-5, with 10 bases aligning to TRBD1. CDR1 and CDR2 (germline): MDHEN, SYDVKM. The CDR3 is made up of 16 amino acids. V trimming: 6 bases; J trimming: 7 bases; junction bases outside the gene matches: 12. The CDR3 nucleotides are TGTGCCAGCAGACGAGACCTCGGACAGGGGGTACAGCCCCAGCATTTT. This codes for CASRRDLGQGVQPQHF.

The chain has TRBV7-2 and TRBJ2-7; 10 bases map to TRBD2. The CDR3 totals 15 residues. V gave up 6 bases and J gave up 0 bases; unmatched junction bases: 5. Germline V lookup: CDR1 SGHTA, CDR2 FQGNSA. The CDR3 loop is CASRVVAGGSYEQYF. The CDR3 bases are TGTGCCAGCAGAGTAGTAGCGGGGGGCTCCTACGAGCAGTACTTC.